The 15 T cell receptor beta chains below come from one sample, sequenced in a study of blood T cell repertoires in COVID-19. The data were produced by immunoSEQ multiplex PCR, yet TCRdb's version contains in-frame clones alone and is incomplete. Of a few hundred thousand clones in the sample, around nine tenths were seen once. Sequencing was done on a sample of PBMCs or T cells enriched from blood (not recorded which). These receptors were taken from a woman between 40 and 50 years old who had recovered from COVID-19.

This sequence joins TRBV12-3 or TRBV12-4 and TRBJ2-5, with a possible D match to TRBD2 (6 bases). V was cut by 10 bases and J by 2 bases, with 14 bases left in between. The CDR3 contains 13 residues. The CDR3 DNA reads as TGTGCCACCTCTTCCGCGGGACAAGAGACCCAGTACTTC. Residues: CATSSAGQETQYF.

This clone was seen only a few times. V is TRBV27 and J is TRBJ2-5, with D possibly matching TRBD1 (5 bases). The CDR3 is 14 amino acids. Trimming took off 3 bases at V and 2 bases at J, with 10 bases between the two ends. Germline V gives CDR1 MNHEY, CDR2 SMNVEV (reference sequence). The CDR3 reads CASSFQGPQETQYF. The CDR3 DNA reads TGTGCCAGCAGTTTTCAGGGCCCACAAGAGACCCAGTACTTC.

The chain carries TRBV10-3 and TRBJ1-2, with 9 bases fitting TRBD1. CDR1 is ENHRY and CDR2 is SYGVKD in the germline V gene. Trimming took 7 bases from V and 3 from J; bases not matched to a gene: 12. The CDR3 runs to 16 residues. DNA for the CDR3: TGTGCCATCACCCAGATGGGCACAGGGGGCGACTATGGCTACACCTTC. Protein sequence: CAITQMGTGGDYGYTF.

Details on this clone: One end of the junction does not line up with germline, which may come from a read error. This chain connects TRBV28 to TRBJ1-3, with 8 bases matching TRBD1. This CDR3 spans 16 amino acids. Germline values: CDR1 MDHEN, CDR2 SYDVKM. CDR3 residues: CASRLSGGISGNTIYF. For the CDR3, the DNA is TGTGCCAGCAGGTTATCAGGGGGCATTTCTGGAAACACCATATATTTT.

V is TRBV28 and J is TRBJ1-1; D might be TRBD1 (5 bases). CDR1 is MDHEN, CDR2 SYDVKM, per germline. The CDR3 runs to 15 residues. V was trimmed by 0 bases and J by 3 bases, leaving 11 bases between them. The CDR3 bases are TGTGCCAGCAGTTTATGGGCCAGGGAATACACTGAAGCTTTCTTT. Protein sequence: CASSLWAREYTEAFF.

The chain links TRBV7-2 to TRBJ2-7, with TRBD1 matching over 7 bases. Losses at the gene ends were 1 base for V and 3 bases for J; bases not matched to a gene: 6. Germline V gives CDR1 SGHTA, CDR2 FQGNSA. The CDR3 contains 15 residues. CDR3 bases: TGTGCCAGCAGCTTAGGTCGGACAGGCCGCTACGAGCAGTACTTC. This codes for CASSLGRTGRYEQYF.

The chain is built from TRBV7-9 and TRBJ1-2; TRBD1 matches at 9 bases. The CDR3 is 16 amino acids. V shed 1 base, J shed 8 bases, and the junction held 11 bases outside the gene matches. Germline-derived CDR1 and CDR2 are SEHNR and FQNEAQ (reference sequence). The CDR3 DNA reads as TGTGCCAGCAGCTTAGGGATTCCGGGACAGGGTGACGGCTACACCTTC. It translates to CASSLGIPGQGDGYTF.

The rearrangement joins TRBV7-9 to TRBJ1-1, with D maybe TRBD1 (5 bases). This CDR3 region has 15 residues. Germline CDR1 and CDR2: SEHNR and FQNEAQ (reference sequence). The ends were cut back, 2 bases at V and 3 bases at J, with 13 bases in the middle. CDR3: CASSLKGQGDTEAFF. CDR3 sequence (DNA): TGTGCCAGCAGCTTAAAAGGGCAAGGGGACACTGAAGCTTTCTTT. The full variable domain, with the rest looked up from reference TRBV7-9 and TRBJ1-1, is DTGVSQNPRHKITKRGQNVTFRCDPISEHNRLYWYRQTLGQGPEFLTYFQNEAQLEKSRLLSDRFSAERPKGSFSTLEIQRTEQGDSAMYLCASSLKGQGDTEAFFGQGTRLTVV.

The J gene is TRBJ1-2, the V gene TRBV20-1; 7 nucleotides align to TRBD1. V gave up 3 bases and J gave up 7 bases; unmatched junction bases: 8. This CDR3 is 13 amino acids long. Germline V gene lookup returns CDR1 DFQATT and CDR2 SNEGSKA (reference sequence). The CDR3 sequence is CSASVQGMSGYTF. CDR3 sequence (DNA): TGCAGTGCTAGTGTACAGGGGATGAGTGGCTACACCTTC.

In this sample, this clone turned up once. One end of the junction fails to match germline, which may point to a read error. The chain joins TRBV7-7 to TRBJ2-1; 15 bases match TRBD2. The CDR3 totals 16 residues. Germline CDR1 is SSHAT and CDR2 is FNYEAQ (reference sequence). The CDR3 sequence: CASSSGLAGGLNEQFF. Here the CDR3 DNA reads TGTGCTAGCAGCTCGGGACTAGCGGGAGGTTTAAATGAGCAGTTCTTC.

The rearrangement uses TRBV28 and TRBJ2-2; 8 bases fit TRBD1. Germline V lookup: CDR1 MDHEN, CDR2 SYDVKM. V was pared by 8 bases and J by 6 bases, with 11 bases of the junction left unmatched. The CDR3 extends over 15 amino acids. The CDR3 DNA is TGTGCCAGCCATAAGCCGGCAGGGGGCCCCGGGGAGCTGTTTTTT. The encoded protein is CASHKPAGGPGELFF.

The gene calls are TRBV2 and TRBJ1-4, with D possibly matching TRBD1 (5 bases). The length of the CDR3 is 16 residues. CDR1 is SNHLY, CDR2 FYNNEI, per germline. Trimming left V 0 bases short and J 5 bases short, with 13 bases between. CDR3 residues: CASSEAPGVANEKLFF. The CDR3 DNA follows: TGTGCCAGCAGTGAAGCGCCGGGGGTTGCGAATGAAAAACTGTTTTTT.

The rearrangement uses TRBV29-1 and TRBJ2-1, with 7 bases identical to TRBD1. The germline gives CDR1 SQVTM, CDR2 ANQGSEA. The V gene end was trimmed by 0 bases and the J gene end by 2 bases; junction bases not matched to a gene: 7. The CDR3 has 16 residues. The CDR3 protein is CSVEDRRQGAYNEQFF. The CDR3 DNA sequence: TGCAGCGTTGAAGATCGCAGGCAGGGGGCCTACAATGAGCAGTTCTTC.

The chain uses TRBV12-3 or TRBV12-4 and TRBJ2-7; the D gene is possibly TRBD1 (6 bases). V was cut by 7 bases and J by 2 bases, with 12 bases left in between. The CDR3 has 13 residues. The CDR3 loop reads CASKRTGTYEQYF. CDR3 bases: TGTGCCAGCAAACGTACAGGGACCTACGAGCAGTACTTC.

The chain combines TRBV28 with TRBJ2-1, with TRBD2 as a possible D gene (7 bases). Germline CDR1 MDHEN, CDR2 SYDVKM. The germline V and J ends were trimmed by 7 bases and 9 bases, with 16 bases remaining between them. This CDR3 has 13 residues. DNA of the CDR3: TGTGCCAGCACTTTGGGGGGGGCGGTTGAGCAGTTCTTC. Translation gives CASTLGGAVEQFF.